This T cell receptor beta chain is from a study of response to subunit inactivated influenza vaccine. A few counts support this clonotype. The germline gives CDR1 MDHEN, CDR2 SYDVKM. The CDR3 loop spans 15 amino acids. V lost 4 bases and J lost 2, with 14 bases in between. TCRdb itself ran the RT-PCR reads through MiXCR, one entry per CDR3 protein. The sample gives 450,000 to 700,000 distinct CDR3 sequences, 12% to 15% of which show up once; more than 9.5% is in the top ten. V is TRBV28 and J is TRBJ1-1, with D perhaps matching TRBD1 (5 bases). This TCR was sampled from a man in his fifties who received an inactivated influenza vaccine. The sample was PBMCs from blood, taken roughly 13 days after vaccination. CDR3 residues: CASSSPRGVNTEAFF. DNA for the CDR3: TGTGCCAGCAGTTCTCCACGGGGGGTAAACACTGAAGCTTTCTTT.